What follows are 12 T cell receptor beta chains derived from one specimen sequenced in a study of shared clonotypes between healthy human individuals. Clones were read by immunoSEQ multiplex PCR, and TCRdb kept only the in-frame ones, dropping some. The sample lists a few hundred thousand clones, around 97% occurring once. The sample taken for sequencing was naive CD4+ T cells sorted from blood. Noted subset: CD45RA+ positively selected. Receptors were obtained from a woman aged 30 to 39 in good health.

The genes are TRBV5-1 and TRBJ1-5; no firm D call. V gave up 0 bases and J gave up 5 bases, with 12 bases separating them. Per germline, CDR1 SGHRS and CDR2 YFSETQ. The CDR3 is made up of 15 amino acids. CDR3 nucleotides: TGCGCCAGCAGCTTGGATGGAGAGAGCCATCAGCCCCAGCATTTT. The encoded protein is CASSLDGESHQPQHF. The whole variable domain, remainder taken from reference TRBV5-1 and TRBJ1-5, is KAGVTQTPRYLIKTRGQQVTLSCSPISGHRSVSWYQQTPGQGLQFLFEYFSETQRNKGNFPGRFSGRQFSNSRSEMNVSTLELGDSALYLCASSLDGESHQPQHFGDGTRLSIL.

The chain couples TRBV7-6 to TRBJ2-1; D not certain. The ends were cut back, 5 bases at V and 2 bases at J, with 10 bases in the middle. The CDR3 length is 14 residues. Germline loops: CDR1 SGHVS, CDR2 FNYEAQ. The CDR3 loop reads CASSAAGAYNEQFF. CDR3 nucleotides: TGTGCCAGCAGCGCGGCTGGGGCCTACAATGAGCAGTTCTTC. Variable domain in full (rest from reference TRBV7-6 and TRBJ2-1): GAGVSQSPRYKVTKRGQDVALRCDPISGHVSLYWYRQALGQGPEFLTYFNYEAQQDKSGLPNDRFSAERPEGSISTLTIQRTEQRDSAMYRCASSAAGAYNEQFFGPGTRLTVL.

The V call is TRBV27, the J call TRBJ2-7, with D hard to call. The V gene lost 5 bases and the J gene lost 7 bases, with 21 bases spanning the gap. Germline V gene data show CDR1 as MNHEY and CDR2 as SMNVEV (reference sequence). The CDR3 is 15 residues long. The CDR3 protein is CASSIKPNRLREQYF. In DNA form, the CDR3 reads TGTGCCAGCAGTATAAAACCGAACCGTCTGAGGGAGCAGTACTTC.

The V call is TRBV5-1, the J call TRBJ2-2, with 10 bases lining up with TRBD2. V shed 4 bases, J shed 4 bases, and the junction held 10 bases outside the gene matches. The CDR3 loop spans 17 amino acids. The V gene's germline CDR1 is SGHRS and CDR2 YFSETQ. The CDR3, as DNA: TGCGCCAGCAGCCCGGGGCTAGCGGGAGTCAGCACCGGGGAGCTGTTTTTT. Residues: CASSPGLAGVSTGELFF.

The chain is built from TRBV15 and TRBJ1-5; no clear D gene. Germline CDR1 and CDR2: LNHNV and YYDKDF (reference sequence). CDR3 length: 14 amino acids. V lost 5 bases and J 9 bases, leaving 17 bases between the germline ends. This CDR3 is CATSHESESPPQHF. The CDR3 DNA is TGTGCCACCAGCCACGAAAGTGAGTCACCGCCCCAGCATTTT.

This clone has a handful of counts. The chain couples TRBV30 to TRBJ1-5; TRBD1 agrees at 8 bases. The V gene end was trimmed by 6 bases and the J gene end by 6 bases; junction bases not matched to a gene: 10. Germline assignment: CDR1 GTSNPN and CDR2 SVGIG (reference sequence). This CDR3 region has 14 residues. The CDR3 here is CACDRTGGVQPQHF. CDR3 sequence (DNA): TGTGCCTGCGATCGAACAGGGGGAGTTCAGCCCCAGCATTTT.

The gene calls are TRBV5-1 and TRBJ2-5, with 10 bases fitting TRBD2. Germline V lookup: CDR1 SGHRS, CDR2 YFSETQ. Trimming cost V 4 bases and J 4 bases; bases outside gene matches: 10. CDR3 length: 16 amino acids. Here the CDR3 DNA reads TGCGCCAGCAGCCTCGGGACTAGCGTGTCAGTAGAGACCCAGTACTTC. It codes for CASSLGTSVSVETQYF.

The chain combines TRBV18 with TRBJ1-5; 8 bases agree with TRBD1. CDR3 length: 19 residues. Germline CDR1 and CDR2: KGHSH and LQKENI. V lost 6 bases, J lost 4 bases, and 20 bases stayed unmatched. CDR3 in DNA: TGTGCCAGCTCCCTTATTATTGTTACAGGACAGGGTCCAAATCAGCCCCAGCATTTT. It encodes CASSLIIVTGQGPNQPQHF.

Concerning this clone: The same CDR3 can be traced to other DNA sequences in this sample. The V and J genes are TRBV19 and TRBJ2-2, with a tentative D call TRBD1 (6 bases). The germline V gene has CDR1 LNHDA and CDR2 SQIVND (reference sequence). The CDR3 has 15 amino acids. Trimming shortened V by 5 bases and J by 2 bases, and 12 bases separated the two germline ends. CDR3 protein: CASSFAGANTGELFF. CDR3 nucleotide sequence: TGTGCCAGTAGTTTCGCAGGGGCTAACACCGGGGAGCTGTTTTTT.

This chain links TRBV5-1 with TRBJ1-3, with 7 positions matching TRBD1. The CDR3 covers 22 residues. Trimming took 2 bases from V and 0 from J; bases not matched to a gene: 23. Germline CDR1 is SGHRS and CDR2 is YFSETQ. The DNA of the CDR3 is TGCGCCAGCAGCTTTGCGAGAGTTGACTGGACAGGACTTGAACACTCTGGAAACACCATATATTTT. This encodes CASSFARVDWTGLEHSGNTIYF.

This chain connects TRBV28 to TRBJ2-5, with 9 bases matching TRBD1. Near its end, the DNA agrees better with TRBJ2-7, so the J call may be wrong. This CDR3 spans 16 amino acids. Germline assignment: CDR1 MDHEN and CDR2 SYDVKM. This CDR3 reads CAIQGQGLAFGAEQYF. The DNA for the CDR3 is TGTGCCATTCAGGGACAGGGACTCGCATTTGGGGCCGAGCAGTACTTC.

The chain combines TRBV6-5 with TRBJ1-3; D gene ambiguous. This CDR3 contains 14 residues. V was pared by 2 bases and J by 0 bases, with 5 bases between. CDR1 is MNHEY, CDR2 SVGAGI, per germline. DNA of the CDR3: TGTGCCAGCAGTTACGAGAGCTCTGGAAACACCATATATTTT. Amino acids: CASSYESSGNTIYF.